This T cell receptor beta chain was identified during a study of CD8 T cells in ankylosing spondylitis. Findings of the study overall: In synovial fluid and blood from reactive arthritis, some motif variants were previously reported.

CDR1 and CDR2 from the germline V gene are DFQATT and SNEGSKA (reference sequence). V gave up 5 bases and J gave up 0 bases; unmatched junction bases: 6. The CDR3 consists of 16 residues. Making use of molecular barcodes, quantitative 5'-RACE generated TCR beta libraries. One entry per CDR3 protein, called by TCRdb with MiXCR from the 5' RACE reads. Seen here are 250,000 to 300,000 distinct CDR3 sequences, 15% to 20% observed once, and the top ten hold roughly 7.4%. The sample holds one count of this clonotype. The antigen is undetermined. This chain connects TRBV20-1 to TRBJ2-2, with 10 bases that match TRBD2. The clonotype was recovered from a male donor with ankylosing spondylitis or in good health (not recorded which). Sample: blood, either unsorted or a sorted T cell fraction (not recorded which). This chain's CDR3 is CSAPLAGASNTGELFF. In nucleotides, the CDR3 is TGCAGTGCTCCGCTAGCGGGGGCATCGAACACCGGGGAGCTGTTTTTT.